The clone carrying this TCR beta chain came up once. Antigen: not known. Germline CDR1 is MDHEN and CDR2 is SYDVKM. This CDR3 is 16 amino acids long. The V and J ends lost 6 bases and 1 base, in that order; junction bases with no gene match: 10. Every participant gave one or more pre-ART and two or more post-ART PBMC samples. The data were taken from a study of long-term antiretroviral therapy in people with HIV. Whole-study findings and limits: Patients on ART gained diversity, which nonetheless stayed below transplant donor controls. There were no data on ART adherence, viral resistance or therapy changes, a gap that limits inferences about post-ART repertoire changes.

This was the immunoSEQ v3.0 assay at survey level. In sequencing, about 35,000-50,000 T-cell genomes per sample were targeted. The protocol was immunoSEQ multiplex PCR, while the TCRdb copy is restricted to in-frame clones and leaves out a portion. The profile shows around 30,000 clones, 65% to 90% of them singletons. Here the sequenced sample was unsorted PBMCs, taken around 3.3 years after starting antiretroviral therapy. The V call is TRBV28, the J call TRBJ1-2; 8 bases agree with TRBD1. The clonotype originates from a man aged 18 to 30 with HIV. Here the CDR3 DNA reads TGTGCCAGCAGCCAACGGACAGGGAGAATTAACTATGGCTACACCTTC. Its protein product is CASSQRTGRINYGYTF.